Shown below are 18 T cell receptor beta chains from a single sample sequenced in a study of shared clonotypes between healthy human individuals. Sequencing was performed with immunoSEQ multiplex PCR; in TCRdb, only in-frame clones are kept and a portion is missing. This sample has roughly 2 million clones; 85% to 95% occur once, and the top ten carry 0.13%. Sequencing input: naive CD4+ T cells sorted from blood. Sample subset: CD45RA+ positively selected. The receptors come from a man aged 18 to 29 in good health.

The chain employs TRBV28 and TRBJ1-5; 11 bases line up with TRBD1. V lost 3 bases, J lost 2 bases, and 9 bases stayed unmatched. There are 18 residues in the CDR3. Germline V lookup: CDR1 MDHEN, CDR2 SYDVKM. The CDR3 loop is CASSFRWTGGNGNQPQHF. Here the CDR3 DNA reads TGTGCCAGCAGTTTTCGGTGGACAGGGGGCAATGGCAATCAGCCCCAGCATTTT.

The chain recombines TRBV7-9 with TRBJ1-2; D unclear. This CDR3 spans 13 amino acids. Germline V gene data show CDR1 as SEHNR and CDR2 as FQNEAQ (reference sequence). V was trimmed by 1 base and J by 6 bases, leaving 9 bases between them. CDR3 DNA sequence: TGTGCCAGCAGCTTAGGAGGGAATCATGGCTACACCTTC. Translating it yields CASSLGGNHGYTF.

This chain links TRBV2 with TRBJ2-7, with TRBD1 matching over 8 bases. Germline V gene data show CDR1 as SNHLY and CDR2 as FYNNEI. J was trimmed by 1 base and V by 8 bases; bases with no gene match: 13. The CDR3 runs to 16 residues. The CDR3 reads CASANLGQVFSYEQYF. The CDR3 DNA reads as TGTGCCAGCGCGAATCTGGGACAGGTCTTTTCCTACGAGCAGTACTTC. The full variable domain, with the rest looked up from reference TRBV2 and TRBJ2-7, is EPEVTQTPSHQVTQMGQEVILRCVPISNHLYFYWYRQILGQKVEFLVSFYNNEISEKSEIFDDQFSVERPDGSNFTLKIRSTKLEDSAMYFCASANLGQVFSYEQYFGPGTRLTVT.

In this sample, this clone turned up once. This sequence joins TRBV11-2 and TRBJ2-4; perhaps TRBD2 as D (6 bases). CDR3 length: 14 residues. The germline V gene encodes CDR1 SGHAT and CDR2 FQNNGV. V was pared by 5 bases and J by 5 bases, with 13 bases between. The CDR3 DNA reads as TGTGCCAGCAGCCGGGACTCCCCCCAAAACATTCAGTACTTC. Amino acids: CASSRDSPQNIQYF. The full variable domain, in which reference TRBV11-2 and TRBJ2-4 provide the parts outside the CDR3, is EAGVAQSPRYKIIEKRQSVAFWCNPISGHATLYWYQQILGQGPKLLIQFQNNGVVDDSQLPKDRFSAERLKGVDSTLKIQPAKLEDSAVYLCASSRDSPQNIQYFGAGTRLSVL.

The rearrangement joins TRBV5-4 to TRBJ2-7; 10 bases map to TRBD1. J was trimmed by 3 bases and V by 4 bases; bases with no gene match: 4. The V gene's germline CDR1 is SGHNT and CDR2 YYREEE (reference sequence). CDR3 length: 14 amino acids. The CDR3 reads CASSRQGAVYEQYF. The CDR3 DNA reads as TGTGCCAGCAGCAGACAGGGGGCCGTCTACGAGCAGTACTTC.

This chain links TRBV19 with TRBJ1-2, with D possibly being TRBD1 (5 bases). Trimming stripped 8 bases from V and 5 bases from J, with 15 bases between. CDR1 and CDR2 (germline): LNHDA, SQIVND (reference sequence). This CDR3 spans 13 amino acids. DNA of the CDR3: TGTGCCAGTGACCCCGGGACGGTATATGGCTACACCTTC. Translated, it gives CASDPGTVYGYTF.

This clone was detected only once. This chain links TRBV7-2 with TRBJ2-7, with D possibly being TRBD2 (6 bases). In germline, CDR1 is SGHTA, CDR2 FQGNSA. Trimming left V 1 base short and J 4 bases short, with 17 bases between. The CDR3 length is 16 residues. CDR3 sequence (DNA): TGTGCCAGCAGCTTAGTTGGCGGGACCGGTCGGTACGAGCAGTACTTC. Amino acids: CASSLVGGTGRYEQYF. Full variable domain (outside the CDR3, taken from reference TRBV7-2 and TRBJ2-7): GAGVSQSPSNKVTEKGKDVELRCDPISGHTALYWYRQSLGQGLEFLIYFQGNSAPDKSGLPSDRFSAERTGGSVSTLTIQRTQQEDSAVYLCASSLVGGTGRYEQYFGPGTRLTVT.

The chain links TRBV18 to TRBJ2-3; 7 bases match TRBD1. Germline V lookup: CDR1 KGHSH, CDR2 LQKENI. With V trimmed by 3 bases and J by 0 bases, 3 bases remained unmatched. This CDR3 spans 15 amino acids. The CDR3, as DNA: TGTGCCAGCTCACCGGGACAGCCTAGCACAGATACGCAGTATTTT. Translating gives CASSPGQPSTDTQYF. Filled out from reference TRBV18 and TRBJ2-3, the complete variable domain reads NAGVMQNPRHLVRRRGQEARLRCSPMKGHSHVYWYRQLPEEGLKFMVYLQKENIIDESGMPKERFSAEFPKEGPSILRIQQVVRGDSAAYFCASSPGQPSTDTQYFGPGTRLTVL.

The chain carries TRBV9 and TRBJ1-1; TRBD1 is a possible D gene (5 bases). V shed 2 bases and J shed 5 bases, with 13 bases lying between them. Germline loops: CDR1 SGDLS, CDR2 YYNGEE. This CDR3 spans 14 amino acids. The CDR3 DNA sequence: TGTGCCAGCAGCGTCACGGGGCTGGTTACTGAAGCTTTCTTT. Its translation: CASSVTGLVTEAFF. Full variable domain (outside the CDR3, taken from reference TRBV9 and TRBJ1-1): DSGVTQTPKHLITATGQRVTLRCSPRSGDLSVYWYQQSLDQGLQFLIQYYNGEERAKGNILERFSAQQFPDLHSELNLSSLELGDSALYFCASSVTGLVTEAFFGQGTRLTVV.

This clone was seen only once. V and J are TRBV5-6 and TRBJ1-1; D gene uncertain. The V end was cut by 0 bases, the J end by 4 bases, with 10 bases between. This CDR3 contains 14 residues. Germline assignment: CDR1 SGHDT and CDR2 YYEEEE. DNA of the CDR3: TGTGCCAGCAGCTTGGAGGGTTGGGGCACTGAAGCTTTCTTT. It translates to CASSLEGWGTEAFF. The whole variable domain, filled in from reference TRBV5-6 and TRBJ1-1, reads DAGVTQSPTHLIKTRGQQVTLRCSPKSGHDTVSWYQQALGQGPQFIFQYYEEEERQRGNFPDRFSGHQFPNYSSELNVNALLLGDSALYLCASSLEGWGTEAFFGQGTRLTVV.

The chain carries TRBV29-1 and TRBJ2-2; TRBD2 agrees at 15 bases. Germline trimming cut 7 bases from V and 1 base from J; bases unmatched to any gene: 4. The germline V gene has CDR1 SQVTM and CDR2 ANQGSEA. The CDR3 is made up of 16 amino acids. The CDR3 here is CSAGLAGGRNTGELFF. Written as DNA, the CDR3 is TGCAGCGCCGGACTAGCGGGAGGGAGGAACACCGGGGAGCTGTTTTTT.

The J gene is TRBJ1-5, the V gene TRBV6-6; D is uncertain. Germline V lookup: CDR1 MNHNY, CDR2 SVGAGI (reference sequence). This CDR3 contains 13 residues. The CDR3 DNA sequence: TGTGCAAGTCTAGGGTCTGGCAATCAGCCCCAGCATTTT. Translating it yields CASLGSGNQPQHF.

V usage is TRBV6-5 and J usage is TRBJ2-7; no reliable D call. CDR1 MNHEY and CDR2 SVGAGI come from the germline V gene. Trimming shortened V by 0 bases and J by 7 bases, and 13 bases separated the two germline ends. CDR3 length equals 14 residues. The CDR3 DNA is TGTGCCAGCAGTTACTCGACCCAAGTCGGAGAGCAGTACTTC. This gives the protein CASSYSTQVGEQYF.

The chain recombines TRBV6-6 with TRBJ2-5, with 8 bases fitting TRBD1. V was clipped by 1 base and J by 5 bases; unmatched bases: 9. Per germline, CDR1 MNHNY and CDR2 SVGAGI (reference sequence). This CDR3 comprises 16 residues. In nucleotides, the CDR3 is TGTGCCAGCAGTTACTTAGGACAGGGTGTACGGGAGACCCAGTACTTC. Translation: CASSYLGQGVRETQYF.

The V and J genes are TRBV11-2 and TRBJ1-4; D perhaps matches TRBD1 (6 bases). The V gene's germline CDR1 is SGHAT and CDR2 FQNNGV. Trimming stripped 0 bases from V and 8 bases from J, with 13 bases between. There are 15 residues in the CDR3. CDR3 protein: CASSLDRGTWEKLFF. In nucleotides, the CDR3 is TGTGCCAGCAGCTTAGATCGGGGGACATGGGAAAAACTGTTTTTT.

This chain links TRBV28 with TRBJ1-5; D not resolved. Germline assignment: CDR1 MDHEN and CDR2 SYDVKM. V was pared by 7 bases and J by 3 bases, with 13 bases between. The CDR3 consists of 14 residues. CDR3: CASIRRSPNQPQHF. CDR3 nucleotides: TGTGCCAGCATAAGGAGGAGTCCCAATCAGCCCCAGCATTTT.

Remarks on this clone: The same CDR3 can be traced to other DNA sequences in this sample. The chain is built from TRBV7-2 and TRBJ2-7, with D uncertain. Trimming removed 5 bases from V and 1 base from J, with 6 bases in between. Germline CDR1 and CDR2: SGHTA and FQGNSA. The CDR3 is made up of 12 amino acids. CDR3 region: CASSRLSYEQYF. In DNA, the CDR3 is TGTGCCAGCAGCCGATTGTCCTACGAGCAGTACTTC.

The CDR3 here is CASIPGGSQETQYF. Here the CDR3 DNA reads TGCGCCAGCATACCCGGGGGCTCCCAAGAGACCCAGTACTTC. The chain recombines TRBV5-1 with TRBJ2-5, with D possibly being TRBD1 or TRBD2 (6 bases each). CDR3 length: 14 amino acids. CDR1 and CDR2 (germline): SGHRS, YFSETQ. Trimming took off 6 bases at V and 1 base at J, with 13 bases between the two ends.